This TCR beta chain was sequenced in a study of T-cell memory formation after mild COVID-19. This clonotype was found a few times. TCRdb fed the 5' RACE reads into MiXCR, producing one record per CDR3 protein. The repertoire consists of hundreds of thousands of distinct CDR3 sequences, with over 15% occurring once and the leading ten covering around 21%. The CDR3 is 18 residues long. Germline lookup yields CDR1 SGHRS and CDR2 YFSETQ. The ends lost 4 bases at V and 0 bases at J; junction bases unmatched: 8. The source of this sequence is a man aged 18 to 30 who had mild COVID-19 (a few samples of this study predate the infection). Cell type and time point are not known. V is TRBV5-1 and J is TRBJ1-6, with TRBD1 matching over 9 bases. The sample comprised PBMCs or a T cell subset sorted from them (not recorded which). The CDR3 bases are TGCGCCAGCAGCGGCCGGGACAGGGCAAGCTCCTATAATTCACCCCTCCACTTT. Translated: CASSGRDRASSYNSPLHF.